This TCR beta chain comes out of a study of blood T cell repertoires in COVID-19 (dated by TCRdb to about 2020). About the study as a whole: Samples covering the acute and convalescent phases of COVID-19 were provided by collaborators in the United States, Italy and Spain. The prospective study material was composed of cDNA or gDNA derived from T cells, B-cell-depleted T cells, or PBMCs. The dataset comprised deeply sampled blood TCRbeta repertoires from subjects exposed to, actively infected with, or recovered from COVID-19. The repertoires were released in a freely available public database intended as a resource for research on the immune response to SARS-CoV-2. The samples were drawn from two sources: the first 160 participants of the ongoing ImmuneRACE study, and about 1,300 subjects contributed by 6 global collaborators. Nearly every sample came with metadata listing a de-identified subject ID, COVID-19 status, age in years and sex. Where HLA class I and class II types were available, the types were taken from metadata supplied by the sample provider, not from assay-based typing. Findings and caveats that apply to the study as a whole: The quantity of clinical and demographic metadata differed by source and by participant and was supplied without curation.

Enrolling through a virtual design, the prospective study's participants ranged in age from about 18 to 89 years and lived across 24 United States geographic areas. Cohort assignment in the prospective study relied on participant-reported clinical history from a screening survey and a study questionnaire. Recovered participants in ImmuneRACE Cohort 3 were defined by two consecutive negative NP/OP PCR tests, clearance by a healthcare professional, or resolution of symptoms. Mobile phlebotomists in the prospective study collected whole blood, serum and a nasopharyngeal or oropharyngeal swab from every participant. Over a roughly two-month period, participants in the prospective study had the option of providing additional blood draws and questionnaires. Prospective study blood samples were shipped either frozen or at room temperature before DNA extraction. CDR1 and CDR2, per the germline V gene (reference sequence), are LNHDA and SQIVND. The V end loses 8 bases and the J end loses 0 bases, and a stretch of 16 bases separates them. The CDR3 spans 15 residues, from the cysteine through the phenylalanine. CDR3 DNA only is kept here, 45 bases in frame from base 1.

Concerning this clone itself: This receptor's antigen is unknown. Per-base quality was not reported, and no clone a single base away is much larger than it.

TCRbeta CDR3 regions were amplified from genomic DNA by means of the immunoSEQ Assay, a bias-controlled multiplex PCR. The original pipeline was this. The number of nucleated cells in each sample was estimated by amplification of reference gene primers within the assay. Sequence reads were collapsed and filtered to measure the absolute abundance of every unique TCRbeta CDR3 rearrangement. Productive Simpson clonality was computed per sample as the square root of Simpson's diversity index over productive rearrangements. In its TCRdb copy, this immuneACCESS table keeps in-frame sequences only and misses some clones. Where compared with another copy, unresolved V genes explain less than half of these, and the others have no known cause. V and J calls and clone size are those listed in that table; D and trimming were worked out from the DNA. This sample gives around 480,000 clones in total; roughly 87% of them show up just once. The top ten constitute around 0.7% of the sample.

The source of this sequence is a woman under 30 who had recovered from COVID-19. Recombination joined TRBV19 with TRBJ1-1, with TRBD1 perhaps the D gene, on 6 matching bases. The sample comprised PBMCs or T cells enriched from blood (not recorded which). The sequenced DNA: TGTGCCAGTGGACAAGGGGGTTTCATGAACACTGAAGCTTTCTTT. Translated, it gives CASGQGGFMNTEAFF.